This T cell receptor beta chain comes out of a study of somatic mutations in cytotoxic T cells in rheumatoid arthritis. In the study overall: Blood from the patient (about 30 ml EDTA) was drawn right after diagnosis, pretreatment. Study-wide points: Comparison of CD8+ T-cell clonality between rheumatoid arthritis patients and age-matched healthy controls yielded no significant difference.

Details on this clone: What it recognizes is unknown.

In the authors' workflow: Some patient CD8+ clones were larger than 1%, and these rarely matched published virus-specific TCRB sequences. TCRdb keeps only in-frame clones here, not all; method: immunoSEQ multiplex PCR. The DNA gave D and trimming, while V, J and clone size come from that table. This sample has some 20,000 clones, with approximately 67% found just once. The CDR3 is 12 amino acids. The sequence was obtained from an adult with rheumatoid arthritis. The specimen was CD8+ T cells sorted from blood. The chain carries TRBV21-1 and TRBJ2-7; the table gives TRBD1 as D, unverified against the DNA. TRBV21-1 has pseudogene status. CDR3 residues: CASSKQGYEQYF. The CDR3 DNA is TGTGCCAGCAGCAAACAGGGTTACGAGCAGTACTTC.